Below are 2 T cell receptor beta chains sequenced from a single sample in a study of blood T cell repertoires in COVID-19. Sequenced by immunoSEQ multiplex PCR; TCRdb stores in-frame clones only, minus some. The data hold fewer than 350,000 clones, with roughly 90% observed a single time. What was sequenced was peripheral blood. All receptors derive from a woman aged 30 to 39 with COVID-19, enrolled during active disease.

The chain uses TRBV7-9 and TRBJ1-2; D gene uncertain. V gave up 1 base and J gave up 2 bases, with 11 bases separating them. Germline values: CDR1 SEHNR, CDR2 FQNEAQ (reference sequence). CDR3 size: 15 residues. This CDR3 reads CASSLVLGINYGYTF. The CDR3, as DNA: TGTGCCAGCAGCTTAGTTTTGGGCATAAACTATGGCTACACCTTC. Full variable domain (missing parts from reference TRBV7-9 and TRBJ1-2): DTGVSQNPRHKITKRGQNVTFRCDPISEHNRLYWYRQTLGQGPEFLTYFQNEAQLEKSRLLSDRFSAERPKGSFSTLEIQRTEQGDSAMYLCASSLVLGINYGYTFGSGTRLTVV.

The chain links TRBV2 to TRBJ2-7; no definite D call. The germline V gene encodes CDR1 SNHLY and CDR2 FYNNEI. V gave up 6 bases and J gave up 0 bases, with 9 bases separating them. CDR3 length: 13 residues. The CDR3 region is CASRSPSSYEQYF. The CDR3 DNA sequence: TGTGCCAGCAGGAGCCCCTCCTCCTACGAGCAGTACTTC.